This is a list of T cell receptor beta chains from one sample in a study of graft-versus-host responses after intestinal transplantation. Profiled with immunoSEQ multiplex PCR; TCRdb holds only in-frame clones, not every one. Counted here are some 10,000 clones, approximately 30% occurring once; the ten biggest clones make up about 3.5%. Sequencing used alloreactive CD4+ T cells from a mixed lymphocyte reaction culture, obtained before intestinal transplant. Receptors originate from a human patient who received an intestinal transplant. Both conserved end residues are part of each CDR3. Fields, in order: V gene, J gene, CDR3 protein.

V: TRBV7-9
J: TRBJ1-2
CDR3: CASSFNGVGYGYTF

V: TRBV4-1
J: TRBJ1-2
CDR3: CASSQQGYYGYTF

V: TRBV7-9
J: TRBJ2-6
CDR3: CATHYEGTGANVLTF

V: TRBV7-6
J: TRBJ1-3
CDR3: CASSRWGNTIYF

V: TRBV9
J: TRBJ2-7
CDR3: CASSQPTLAGNSEQYF

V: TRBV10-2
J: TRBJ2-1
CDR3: CASASLASYNEQFF

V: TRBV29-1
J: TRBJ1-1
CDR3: CSGPEAFF

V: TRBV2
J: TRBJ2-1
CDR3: CASLRTAGGRYNEQFF

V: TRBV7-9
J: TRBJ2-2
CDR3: CASSLRGLWNTGELFF

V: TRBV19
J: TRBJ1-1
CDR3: CASSMGPGGAEGNTEAFF

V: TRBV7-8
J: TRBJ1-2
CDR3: CASSLPRTGGPGGYTF

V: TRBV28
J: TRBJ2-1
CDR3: CASSYLSGNYYNEQFF

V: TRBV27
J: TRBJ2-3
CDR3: CASSWLNAGEAQYF

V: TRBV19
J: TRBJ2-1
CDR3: CASASGISYNEQFF

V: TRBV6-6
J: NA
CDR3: CASSYVAGDYEQYF

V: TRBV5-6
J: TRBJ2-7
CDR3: CASSLWPRGSYEQYF

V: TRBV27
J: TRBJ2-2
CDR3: CASSSGLVGTGELFF

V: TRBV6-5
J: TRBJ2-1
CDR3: CASSQGGSFHNEQFF

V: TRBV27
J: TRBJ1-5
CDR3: CASSPGTGRNQPQHF

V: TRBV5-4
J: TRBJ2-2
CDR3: CASSLGAGVTGELFF

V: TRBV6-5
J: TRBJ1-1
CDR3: CASSSYGGQEAFF

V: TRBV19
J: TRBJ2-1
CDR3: CASSQGTGNEQFF

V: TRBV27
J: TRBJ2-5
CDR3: CASSLEAGREETQYF

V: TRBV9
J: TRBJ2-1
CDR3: CASSGPGLATGEQFF

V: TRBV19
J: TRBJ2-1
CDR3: CASSQSYNEQFF

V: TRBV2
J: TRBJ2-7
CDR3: CASSETAPTYEQYF

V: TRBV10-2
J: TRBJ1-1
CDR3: CASRMGVFTEAFF

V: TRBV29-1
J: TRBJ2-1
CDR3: CSVAGQGTYNEQFF

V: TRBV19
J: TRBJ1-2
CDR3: CASSMTAYYGYTF

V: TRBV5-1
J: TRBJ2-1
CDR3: CASSPGLAGDINEQFF

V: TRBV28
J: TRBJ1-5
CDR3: CASDFRAQLNQPQHF

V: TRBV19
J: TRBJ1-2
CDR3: CASSIDESIYGYTF

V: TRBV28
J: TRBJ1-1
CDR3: CASSSPREGNTEAFF

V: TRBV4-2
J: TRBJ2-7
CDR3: CASSQDSDGSYEQYF

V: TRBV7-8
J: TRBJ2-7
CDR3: CASSLMGGGSSFGQYF

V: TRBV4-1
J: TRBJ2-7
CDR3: CASSQQLAGGPSSYEQYF

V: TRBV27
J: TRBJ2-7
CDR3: CASGRVAGNSYEQYF

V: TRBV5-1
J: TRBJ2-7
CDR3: CASSLGQGVEQYF

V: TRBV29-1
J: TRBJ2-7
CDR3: CSVSRDTPYEQYF

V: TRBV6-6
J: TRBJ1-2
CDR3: CASSYVGGTYGYTF

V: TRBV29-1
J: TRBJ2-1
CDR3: CSAYYVEQFF

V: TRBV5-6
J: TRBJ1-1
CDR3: CASSSGTGLEAFF

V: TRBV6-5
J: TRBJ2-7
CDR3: CASSLAGGEYEQYF

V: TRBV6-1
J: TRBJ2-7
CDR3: CASSEGRERTYEQYF

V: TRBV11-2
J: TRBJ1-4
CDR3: CASSNFPSQGSYEKLFF

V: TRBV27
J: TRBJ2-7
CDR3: CASSSLANYEQYF

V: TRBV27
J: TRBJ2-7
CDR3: CASSLQQGDLSYEQYF

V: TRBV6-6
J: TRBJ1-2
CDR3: CASSAGFYTF

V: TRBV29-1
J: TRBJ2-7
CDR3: CSVEVGTSGSYEQYF

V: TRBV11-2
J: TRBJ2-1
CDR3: CASSLGGEFSYNEQFF

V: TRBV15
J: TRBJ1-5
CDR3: CATSRVGWGGQPQHF

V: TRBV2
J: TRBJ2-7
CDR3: CAAGGVSSYEQYF

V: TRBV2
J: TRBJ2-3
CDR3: CASSDPRESGTDTQYF